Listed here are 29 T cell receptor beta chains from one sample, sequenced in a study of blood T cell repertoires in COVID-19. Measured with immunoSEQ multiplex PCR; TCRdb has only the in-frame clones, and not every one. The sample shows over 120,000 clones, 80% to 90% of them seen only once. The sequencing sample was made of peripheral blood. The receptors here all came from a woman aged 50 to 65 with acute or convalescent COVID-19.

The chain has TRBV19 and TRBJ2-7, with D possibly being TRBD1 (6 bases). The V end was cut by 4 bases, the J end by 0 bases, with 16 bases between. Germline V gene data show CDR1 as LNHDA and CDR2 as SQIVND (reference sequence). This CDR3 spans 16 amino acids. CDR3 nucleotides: TGTGCCAGTAGTACCCCCTTGGGGGCTAACTCCTACGAGCAGTACTTC. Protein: CASSTPLGANSYEQYF.

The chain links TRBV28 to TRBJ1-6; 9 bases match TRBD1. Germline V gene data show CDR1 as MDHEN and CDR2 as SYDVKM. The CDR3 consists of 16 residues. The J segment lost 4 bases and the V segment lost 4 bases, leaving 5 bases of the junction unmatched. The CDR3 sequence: CASSYGGTGYNSPLHF. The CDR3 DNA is TGTGCCAGCAGTTACGGTGGGACAGGGTATAATTCACCCCTCCACTTT.

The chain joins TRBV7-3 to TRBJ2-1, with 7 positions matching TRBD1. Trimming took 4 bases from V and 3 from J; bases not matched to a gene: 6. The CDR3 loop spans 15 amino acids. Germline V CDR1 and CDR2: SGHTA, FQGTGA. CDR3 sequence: CASSSGQDGYNEQFF. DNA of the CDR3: TGTGCCAGCAGCTCCGGACAGGACGGCTACAATGAGCAGTTCTTC.

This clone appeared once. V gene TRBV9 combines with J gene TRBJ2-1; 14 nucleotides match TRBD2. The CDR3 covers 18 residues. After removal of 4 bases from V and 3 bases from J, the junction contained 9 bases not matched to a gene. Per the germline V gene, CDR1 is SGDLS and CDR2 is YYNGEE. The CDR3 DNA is TGTGCCAGCAGCCCGGGACTAGCGGGGGAGATGTTCTACAATGAGCAGTTCTTC. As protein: CASSPGLAGEMFYNEQFF.

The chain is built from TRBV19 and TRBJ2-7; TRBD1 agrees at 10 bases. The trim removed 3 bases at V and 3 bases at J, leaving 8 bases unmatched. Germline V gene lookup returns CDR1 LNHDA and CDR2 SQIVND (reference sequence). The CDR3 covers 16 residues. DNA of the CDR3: TGTGCCAGTAGTATCATATCGGGACAGGGGTACTACGAGCAGTACTTC. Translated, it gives CASSIISGQGYYEQYF.

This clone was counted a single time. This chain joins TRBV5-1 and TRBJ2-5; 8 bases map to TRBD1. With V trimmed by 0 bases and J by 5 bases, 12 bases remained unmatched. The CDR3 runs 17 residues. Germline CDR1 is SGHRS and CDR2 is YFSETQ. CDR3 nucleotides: TGCGCCAGCAGCTTGGCCCCGGGGGCAGGGGGCGCGGAGACCCAGTACTTC. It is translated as CASSLAPGAGGAETQYF.

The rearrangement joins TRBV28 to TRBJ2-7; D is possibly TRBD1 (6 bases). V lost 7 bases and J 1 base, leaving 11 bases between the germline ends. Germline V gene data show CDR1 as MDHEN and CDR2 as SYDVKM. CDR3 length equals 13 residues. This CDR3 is CASIPGQSYEQYF. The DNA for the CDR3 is TGTGCCAGCATTCCGGGACAATCCTACGAGCAGTACTTC.

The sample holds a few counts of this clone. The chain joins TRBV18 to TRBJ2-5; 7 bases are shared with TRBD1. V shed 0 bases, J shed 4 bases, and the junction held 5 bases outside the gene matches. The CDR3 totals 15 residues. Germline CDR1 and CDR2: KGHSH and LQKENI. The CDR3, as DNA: TGTGCCAGCTCACCACCAGGGGGCACTCGAGAGACCCAGTACTTC. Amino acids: CASSPPGGTRETQYF.

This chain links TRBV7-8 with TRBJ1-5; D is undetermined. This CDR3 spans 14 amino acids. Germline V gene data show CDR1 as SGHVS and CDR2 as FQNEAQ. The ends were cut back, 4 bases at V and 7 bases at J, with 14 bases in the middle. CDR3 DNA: TGTGCCAGCAGCTCCCGGAGGGAAAGCCAGCCCCAGCATTTT. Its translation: CASSSRRESQPQHF.

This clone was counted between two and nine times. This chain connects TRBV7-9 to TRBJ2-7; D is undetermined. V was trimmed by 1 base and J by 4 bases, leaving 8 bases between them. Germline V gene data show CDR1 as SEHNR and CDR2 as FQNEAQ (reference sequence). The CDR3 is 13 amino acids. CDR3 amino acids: CASSLDVEYEQYF. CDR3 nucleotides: TGTGCCAGCAGCTTAGACGTGGAGTACGAGCAGTACTTC.

CDR3 nucleotide sequence: TGTGCCACCAGCAGAGGCGTGAATGAAAAACTGTTTTTT. Residues: CATSRGVNEKLFF. This sequence joins TRBV15 and TRBJ1-4; D not resolved. Looked up from germline, CDR1 is LNHNV and CDR2 is YYDKDF (reference sequence). The CDR3 covers 13 residues. V lost 1 base and J 5 bases, leaving 5 bases between the germline ends.

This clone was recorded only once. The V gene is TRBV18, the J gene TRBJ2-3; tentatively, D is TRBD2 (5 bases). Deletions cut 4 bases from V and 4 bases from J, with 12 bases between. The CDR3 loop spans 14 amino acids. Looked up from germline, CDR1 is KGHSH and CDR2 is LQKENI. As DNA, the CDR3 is TGTGCCAGCTCACGGCTCCGGGAAGCAGATACGCAGTATTTT. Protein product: CASSRLREADTQYF.

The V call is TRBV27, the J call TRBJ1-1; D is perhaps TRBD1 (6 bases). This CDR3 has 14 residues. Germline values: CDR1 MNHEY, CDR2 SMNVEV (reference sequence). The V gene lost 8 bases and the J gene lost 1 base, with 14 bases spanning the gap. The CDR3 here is CASGGSGGNTEAFF. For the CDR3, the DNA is TGTGCCAGCGGGGGCTCGGGAGGGAACACTGAAGCTTTCTTT.

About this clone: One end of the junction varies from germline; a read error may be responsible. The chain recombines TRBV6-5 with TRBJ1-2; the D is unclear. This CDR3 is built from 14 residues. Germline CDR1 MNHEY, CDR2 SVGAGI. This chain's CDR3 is CASSYSTANHGYTF. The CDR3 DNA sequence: TGTGCCAGCAGTTACTCGACTGCTAACCATGGCTACACCTTC.

This CDR3 is CASSLQGYGYTF. CDR3 coding DNA: TGTGCCAGCAGTCTACAGGGCTATGGCTACACCTTC. The V gene is TRBV25-1, the J gene TRBJ1-2, with D possibly matching TRBD1 (6 bases). V was pared by 5 bases and J by 4 bases, with 8 bases between. Germline assignment: CDR1 MGHDK and CDR2 SYGVNS. The CDR3 is made up of 12 amino acids.

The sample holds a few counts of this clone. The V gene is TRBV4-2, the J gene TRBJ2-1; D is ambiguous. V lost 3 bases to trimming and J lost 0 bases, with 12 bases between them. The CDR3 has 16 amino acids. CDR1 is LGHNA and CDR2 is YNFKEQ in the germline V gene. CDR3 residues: CASSQAIPGSYNEQFF. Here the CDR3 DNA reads TGTGCCAGCAGCCAGGCGATCCCGGGCTCCTACAATGAGCAGTTCTTC.

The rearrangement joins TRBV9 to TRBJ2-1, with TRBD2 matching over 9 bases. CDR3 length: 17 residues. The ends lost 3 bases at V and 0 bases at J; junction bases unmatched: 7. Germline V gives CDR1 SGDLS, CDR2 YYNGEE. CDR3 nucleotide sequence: TGTGCCAGCAGCGGCAGGACTAGCGATAGCTCCTACAATGAGCAGTTCTTC. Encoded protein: CASSGRTSDSSYNEQFF. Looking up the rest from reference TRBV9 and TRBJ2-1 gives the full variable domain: DSGVTQTPKHLITATGQRVTLRCSPRSGDLSVYWYQQSLDQGLQFLIQYYNGEERAKGNILERFSAQQFPDLHSELNLSSLELGDSALYFCASSGRTSDSSYNEQFFGPGTRLTVL.

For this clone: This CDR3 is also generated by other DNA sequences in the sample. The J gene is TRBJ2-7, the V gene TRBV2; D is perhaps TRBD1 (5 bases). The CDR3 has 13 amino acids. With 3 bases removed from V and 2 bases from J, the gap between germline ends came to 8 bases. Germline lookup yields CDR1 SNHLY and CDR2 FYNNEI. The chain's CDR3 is CASSEGLAYEQYF. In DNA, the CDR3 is TGTGCCAGCAGTGAGGGGCTGGCCTACGAGCAGTACTTC.

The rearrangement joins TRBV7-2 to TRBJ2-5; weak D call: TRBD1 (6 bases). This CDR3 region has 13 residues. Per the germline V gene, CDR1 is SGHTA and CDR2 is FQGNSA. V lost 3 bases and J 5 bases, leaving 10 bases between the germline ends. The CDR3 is CASSFSGEETQYF. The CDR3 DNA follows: TGTGCCAGCAGCTTCTCAGGGGAGGAGACCCAGTACTTC. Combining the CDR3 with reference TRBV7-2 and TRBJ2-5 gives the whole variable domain GAGVSQSPSNKVTEKGKDVELRCDPISGHTALYWYRQSLGQGLEFLIYFQGNSAPDKSGLPSDRFSAERTGGSVSTLTIQRTQQEDSAVYLCASSFSGEETQYFGPGTRLLVL.

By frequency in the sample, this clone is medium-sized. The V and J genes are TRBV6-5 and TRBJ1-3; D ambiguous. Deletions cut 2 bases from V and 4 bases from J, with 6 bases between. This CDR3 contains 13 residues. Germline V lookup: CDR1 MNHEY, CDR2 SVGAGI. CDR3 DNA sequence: TGTGCCAGCAGTTACAGGGAGGGAAACACCATATATTTT. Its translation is CASSYREGNTIYF.

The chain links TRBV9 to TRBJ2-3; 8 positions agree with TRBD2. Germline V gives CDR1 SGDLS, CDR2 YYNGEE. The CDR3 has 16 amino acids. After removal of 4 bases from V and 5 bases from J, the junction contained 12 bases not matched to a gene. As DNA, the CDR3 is TGTGCCAGCAGCCCACATTATAGCGGGAATTTAGATACGCAGTATTTT. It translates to CASSPHYSGNLDTQYF.

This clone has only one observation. CDR3: CASSPTGGRRKLFF. For the CDR3, the DNA is TGTGCCAGCTCACCGACAGGGGGTCGTCGGAAACTGTTTTTT. The chain has TRBV18 and TRBJ1-4; TRBD1 agrees at 9 bases. CDR1 is KGHSH, CDR2 LQKENI, per germline. This CDR3 contains 14 residues. V was clipped by 3 bases and J by 11 bases; unmatched bases: 7. The variable domain in full, completed from reference TRBV18 and TRBJ1-4, reads NAGVMQNPRHLVRRRGQEARLRCSPMKGHSHVYWYRQLPEEGLKFMVYLQKENIIDESGMPKERFSAEFPKEGPSILRIQQVVRGDSAAYFCASSPTGGRRKLFFGSGTQLSVL.

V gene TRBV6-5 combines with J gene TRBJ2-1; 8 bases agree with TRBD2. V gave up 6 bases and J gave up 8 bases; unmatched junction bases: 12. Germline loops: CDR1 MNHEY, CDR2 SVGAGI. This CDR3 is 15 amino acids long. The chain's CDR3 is CASSLRGSGNYEQFF. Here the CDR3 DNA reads TGTGCCAGCAGCCTAAGGGGTAGCGGGAACTATGAGCAGTTCTTC.

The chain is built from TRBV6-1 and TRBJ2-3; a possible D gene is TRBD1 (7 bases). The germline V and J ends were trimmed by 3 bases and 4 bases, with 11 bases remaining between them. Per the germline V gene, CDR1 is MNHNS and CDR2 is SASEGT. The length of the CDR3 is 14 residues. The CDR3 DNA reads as TGTGCCAGCAGTGAGGGCAGGGGGGCAGATACGCAGTATTTT. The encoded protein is CASSEGRGADTQYF.

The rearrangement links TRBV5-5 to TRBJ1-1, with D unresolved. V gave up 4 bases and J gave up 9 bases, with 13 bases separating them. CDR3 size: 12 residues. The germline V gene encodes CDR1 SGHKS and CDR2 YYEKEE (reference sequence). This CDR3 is CASSLLIDKAFF. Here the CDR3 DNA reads TGTGCCAGCAGCCTCCTAATTGACAAAGCTTTCTTT.

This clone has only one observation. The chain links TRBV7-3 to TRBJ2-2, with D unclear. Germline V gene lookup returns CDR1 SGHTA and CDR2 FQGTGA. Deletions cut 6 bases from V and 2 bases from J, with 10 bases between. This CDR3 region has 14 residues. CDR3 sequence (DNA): TGTGCCAGCAGGGCAGATTCCAACACCGGGGAGCTGTTTTTT. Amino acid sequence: CASRADSNTGELFF.

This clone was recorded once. CDR3 in DNA: TGTGCCAGCAGTTACTCGCGGACAGCAAATCAGCCCCAGCATTTT. Translated: CASSYSRTANQPQHF. The chain links TRBV6-5 to TRBJ1-5; D might be TRBD1 (6 bases). V was trimmed by 0 bases and J by 4 bases, leaving 10 bases between them. This CDR3 spans 15 amino acids. Looked up from germline, CDR1 is MNHEY and CDR2 is SVGAGI.

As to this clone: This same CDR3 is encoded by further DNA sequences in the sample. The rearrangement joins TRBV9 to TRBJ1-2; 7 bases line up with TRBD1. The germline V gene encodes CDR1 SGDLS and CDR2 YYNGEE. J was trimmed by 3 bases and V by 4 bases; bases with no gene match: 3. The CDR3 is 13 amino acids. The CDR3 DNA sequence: TGTGCCAGCAGCCCCGGGACAGACTATGGCTACACCTTC. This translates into CASSPGTDYGYTF.

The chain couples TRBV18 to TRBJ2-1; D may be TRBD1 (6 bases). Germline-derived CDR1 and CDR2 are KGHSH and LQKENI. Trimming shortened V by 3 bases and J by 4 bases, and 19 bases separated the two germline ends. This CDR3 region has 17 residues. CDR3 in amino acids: CASSPDVSDRTYNEQFF. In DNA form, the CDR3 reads TGTGCCAGCTCACCCGACGTGTCGGACAGAACTTACAATGAGCAGTTCTTC. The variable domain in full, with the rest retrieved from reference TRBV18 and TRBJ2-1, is NAGVMQNPRHLVRRRGQEARLRCSPMKGHSHVYWYRQLPEEGLKFMVYLQKENIIDESGMPKERFSAEFPKEGPSILRIQQVVRGDSAAYFCASSPDVSDRTYNEQFFGPGTRLTVL.